These T cell receptor beta chains were read from a single sample in a study of blood T cell repertoires in COVID-19. TCRdb keeps only in-frame clones here, not all; method: immunoSEQ multiplex PCR. The sample has hundreds of thousands of clones; 70% to 90% are singletons. Sequencing input: PBMCs or T cells enriched from blood (not recorded which). The receptors were gathered from a man aged 45 to 65 who had been exposed to COVID-19. Each CDR3 is given with its conserved first and last residue. The D gene is left open where the match is weak. Clone sizes are given selectively: once, few, many, or a class where the clone is expanded.

size	D	J	V	DNA	CDR3
.	.	TRBJ1-2	TRBV19	TGTGCCAGTAGTCGGGGGGCGCAAAACTATGGCTACACCTTC	CASSRGAQNYGYTF
.	.	TRBJ2-7	TRBV13	TGTGCCAGCAGCTTAGGATCCGGGGGAAAATACGAGCAGTACTTC	CASSLGSGGKYEQYF
.	.	TRBJ2-3	TRBV9	TGTGCCAGCAGCGTAGGGTTGAGCGGCCTCACGGATACGCAGTATTTT	CASSVGLSGLTDTQYF
few	.	TRBJ1-2	TRBV19	TGTGCCAGCAAATTGGGAGGGGAGGATTATGGCTACACCTTC	CASKLGGEDYGYTF
.	.	TRBJ2-7	TRBV19	TGTGCCAGTAGCCAGGACAAAACCTACGAGCAGTACTTC	CASSQDKTYEQYF
.	TRBD1	TRBJ2-3	TRBV25-1	TGTGCCAGCAGTGAACCCCAGGGGGCGGATACGCAGTATTTT	CASSEPQGADTQYF
once	.	TRBJ2-5	TRBV28	TGTGCCAGCAGTACTACAGGGAGTCAAGAGACCCAGTACTTC	CASSTTGSQETQYF
.	.	TRBJ1-1	TRBV7-9	TGTGCCAGCAGCTTAGGGGCGGGCAGCGCGAACACTGAAGCTTTCTTT	CASSLGAGSANTEAFF
once	.	TRBJ2-5	TRBV24-1	TGTGCCACCAGTGACACGGGACATCAAGAGACCCAGTACTTC	CATSDTGHQETQYF
.	TRBD1	TRBJ1-1	TRBV28	TGTGCCAGCAGTCTCGGGACAGGGACCTCCACTGAAGCTTTCTTT	CASSLGTGTSTEAFF
.	.	TRBJ1-2	TRBV29-1	TGCAGCGTTGAGGGCTGGCAGCCAGCTAACTATGGCTACACCTTC	CSVEGWQPANYGYTF
.	TRBD1	TRBJ1-2	TRBV9	TGTGCCAGCAGCGTAGGAGGGACAGCAAACTATGGCTACACCTTC	CASSVGGTANYGYTF
.	.	TRBJ2-5	TRBV27	TGTGCCAGCAGTTTATCGGGGAGGGGGTGGGAGACCCAGTACTTC	CASSLSGRGWETQYF
.	.	TRBJ1-1	TRBV4-1	TGCGCCAGCAGCGTCCGGGACACCTCATTTGAAGCTTTCTTT	CASSVRDTSFEAFF
.	TRBD2	TRBJ2-1	TRBV9	TGTGCCAGCGGACTAGCGGGGGAGTGGAATGAGCAGTTCTTC	CASGLAGEWNEQFF
.	.	TRBJ1-6	TRBV2	TGTGCCAGTTCGATGGGGGGAAGTTCACCCCTCCACTTT	CASSMGGSSPLHF
few	.	TRBJ1-3	TRBV5-1	TGCGCCAGCAGCTTAACAGGGATCGGTGGAAACACCATATATTTT	CASSLTGIGGNTIYF
.	.	TRBJ1-2	TRBV2	TGTGCCAGCACGATCGAGCGGAGGGCGTCTGGCTACACCTTC	CASTIERRASGYTF
.	.	TRBJ2-3	TRBV6-2/TRBV6-3	TGTGCCAGCAGTTACGAAACCTACAGAGTCGGTACGCAGTATTTT	CASSYETYRVGTQYF
.	TRBD1	TRBJ1-1	TRBV27	TGTGCCAGCAGTTTCGGTGACAGGGTTGAAGCTTTCTTT	CASSFGDRVEAFF
.	.	TRBJ2-2	TRBV5-1	TGCGCCAGCAGCGTTGAACCAATCGGGAGTCACACCGGGGAGCTGTTTTTT	CASSVEPIGSHTGELFF
.	.	TRBJ1-2	TRBV18	TGTGCCAGCTCACCACTCGGAGGGCTATTAAACTATGGCTACACCTTC	CASSPLGGLLNYGYTF
.	.	TRBJ1-5	TRBV19	TGTGCCAGTACCAAAGGGGGGGGCGGTCAGCCCCAGCATTTT	CASTKGGGGQPQHF
.	TRBD2	TRBJ2-2	TRBV19	TGTGCCAGTACAGCATGGGTTCTAGCGGGGGGGACTTACACCGGGGAGCTGTTTTTT	CASTAWVLAGGTYTGELFF
.	.	TRBJ1-2	TRBV11-3	TGTGCCAGCAGCCGGACAGAGGCTTATGGCTACACCTTC	CASSRTEAYGYTF
.	TRBD2	TRBJ2-1	TRBV27	TGTGCCAGCAGTTCCGTAGCGGGAGCAATAAACAATGAGCAGTTCTTC	CASSSVAGAINNEQFF
.	.	TRBJ1-1	TRBV11-2	TGTGCCAGCAGCTATCGAAGCGGAAACACTGAAGCTTTCTTT	CASSYRSGNTEAFF
.	.	TRBJ1-2	TRBV5-1	TGCGCCAGCAGAGCCGGGACAAGGATTAACGGCTACACCTTC	CASRAGTRINGYTF
.	TRBD1	TRBJ1-2	TRBV6-1	TGTGCCAGCAGTGGGACAGGCCGCTCGAGGAGGGTCTATGGCTACACCTTC	CASSGTGRSRRVYGYTF
.	.	TRBJ1-1	TRBV6-5	TGTGCCAGCTACATCGCGGGGAGAGGCACTGAAGCTTTCTTT	CASYIAGRGTEAFF
.	.	TRBJ1-6	TRBV7-2	TGTGCCAGCAGCTTTCCCCTCACCAGAAGCTCCTATAATTCACCCCTCCACTTT	CASSFPLTRSSYNSPLHF
.	TRBD1	TRBJ2-5	TRBV19	TGTGCCAGTAGAGACGGACAGGGGGGTAGGGAGACCCAGTACTTC	CASRDGQGGRETQYF
.	.	TRBJ1-4	TRBV20-1	TGCAGTGCTAGTAGGATCCATGGGGGGGCAGAGGAAAAACTGTTTTTT	CSASRIHGGAEEKLFF
.	TRBD1	TRBJ1-2	TRBV3-1/TRBV3-2	TGTGCCAGCAGCCAATCAGGGGGCGCGTACTATGGCTACACCTTC	CASSQSGGAYYGYTF
.	TRBD1	TRBJ1-5	TRBV2	TGTGCCAGCAGTAAGGAGGGGGCGGTTTTTCAGCCCCAGCATTTT	CASSKEGAVFQPQHF
few	TRBD1	TRBJ1-6	TRBV5-1	TGCGCCAGCAGCACGACAGGGGGGAATTCACCCCTCCACTTT	CASSTTGGNSPLHF
once	.	TRBJ1-2	TRBV29-1	TGCAGCGGCCAGGGGAGAGGCTATGGCTACACCTTC	CSGQGRGYGYTF
.	.	TRBJ1-5	TRBV3-1/TRBV3-2	TGTGCCAGCAGTGCCGAGAACGTGAATCAGCCCCAGCATTTT	CASSAENVNQPQHF
.	.	TRBJ2-2	TRBV5-1	TGCGCCAGCAGCTGGGCGACAGGGAGGCCCACCGGGGAGCTGTTTTTT	CASSWATGRPTGELFF
.	TRBD1	TRBJ1-1	TRBV28	TGTGCCGGCAGTTTTCGACAGGGGAGGAAGAGCACTGAAGCTTTCTTT	CAGSFRQGRKSTEAFF
.	.	TRBJ1-1	TRBV19	TGTGCCAGTAGTAACAGGGTGGGGGTACGGATAAGGGGAGCTTTCTTT	CASSNRVGVRIRGAFF
.	TRBD2	TRBJ2-1	TRBV5-1	TGCGCCAGCAGCGATGCTAGCGGTAGCTCCTACAATGAGCAGTTCTTC	CASSDASGSSYNEQFF
once	TRBD1	TRBJ2-2	TRBV24-1	TGTGCCACCAGTGATTCCAGGGGGACAGGGTTTACCGGGGAGCTGTTTTTT	CATSDSRGTGFTGELFF
.	.	TRBJ1-5	TRBV28	TGTGCCAGCAGCTACTTTCGGAGATCCGGTAATCAGCCCCAGCATTTT	CASSYFRRSGNQPQHF